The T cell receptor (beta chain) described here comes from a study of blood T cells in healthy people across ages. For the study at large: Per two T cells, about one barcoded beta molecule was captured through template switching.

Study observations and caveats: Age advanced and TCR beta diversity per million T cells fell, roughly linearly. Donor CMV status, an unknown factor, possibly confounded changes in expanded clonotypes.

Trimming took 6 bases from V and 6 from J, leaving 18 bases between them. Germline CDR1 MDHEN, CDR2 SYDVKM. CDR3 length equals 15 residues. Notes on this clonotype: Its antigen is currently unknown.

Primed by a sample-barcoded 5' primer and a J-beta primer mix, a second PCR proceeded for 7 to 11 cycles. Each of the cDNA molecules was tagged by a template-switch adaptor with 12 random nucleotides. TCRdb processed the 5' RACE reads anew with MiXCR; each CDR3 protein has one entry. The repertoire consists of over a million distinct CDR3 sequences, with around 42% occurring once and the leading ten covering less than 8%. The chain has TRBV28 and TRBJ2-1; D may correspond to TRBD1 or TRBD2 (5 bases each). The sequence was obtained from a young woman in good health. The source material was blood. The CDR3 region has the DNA TGTGCCAGCAGCCACCCAGAAGGGGAGATCAATGAGCAGTTCTTC. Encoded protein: CASSHPEGEINEQFF. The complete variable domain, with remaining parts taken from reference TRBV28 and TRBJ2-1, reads DVKVTQSSRYLVKRTGEKVFLECVQDMDHENMFWYRQDPGLGLRLIYFSYDVKMKEKGDIPEGYSVSREKKERFSLILESASTNQTSMYLCASSHPEGEINEQFFGPGTRLTVL.